This T cell receptor beta chain originates from a study of cytomegalovirus exposure and HLA in healthy donors. Study details: Of the donors genotyped, 398 in all, 81% fell in the Caucasian-associated ancestry cluster. Study-wide results and caveats: Analysis performed later showed TCR beta chains linked to HLA being more clonally expanded than equally common others.

Germline CDR1 SGHTA, CDR2 FQGTGA. Losses at the gene ends were 0 bases for V and 2 bases for J; bases not matched to a gene: 2. The CDR3 extends over 16 amino acids. To note about this clone: Its antigen is as yet unknown.

60 Vbeta and 13 Jbeta primers were used in PCR. Some clones are missing from TCRdb's copy, which holds only in-frame ones; the method was immunoSEQ multiplex PCR. The table lists approximately 72,000 clones, over 70% of them singletons. This receptor was identified in a male donor in good health and CMV-seropositive. Sequencing was performed on PBMCs. This chain uses TRBV7-3 with TRBJ2-2, with 8 positions matching TRBD1. The chain's CDR3 is CASSLTSGGNTGELFF. CDR3 coding DNA: TGTGCCAGCAGCTTAACCTCAGGGGGCAACACCGGGGAGCTGTTTTTT.